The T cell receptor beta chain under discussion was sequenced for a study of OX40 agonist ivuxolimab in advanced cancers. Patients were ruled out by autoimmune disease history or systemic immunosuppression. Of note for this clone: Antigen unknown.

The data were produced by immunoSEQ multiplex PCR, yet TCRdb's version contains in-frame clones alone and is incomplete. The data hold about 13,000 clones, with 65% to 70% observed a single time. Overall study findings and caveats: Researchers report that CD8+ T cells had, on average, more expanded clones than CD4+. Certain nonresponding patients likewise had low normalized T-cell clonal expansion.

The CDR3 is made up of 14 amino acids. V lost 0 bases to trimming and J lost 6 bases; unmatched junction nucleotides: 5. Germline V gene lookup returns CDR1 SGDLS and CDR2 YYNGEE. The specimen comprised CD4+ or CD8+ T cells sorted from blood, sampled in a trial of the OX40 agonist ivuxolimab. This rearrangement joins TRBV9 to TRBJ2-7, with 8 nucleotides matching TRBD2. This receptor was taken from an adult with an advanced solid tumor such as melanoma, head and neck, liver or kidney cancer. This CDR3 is CASSVGVGLAEQYF. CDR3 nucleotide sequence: TGTGCCAGCAGCGTAGGGGTAGGACTAGCCGAGCAGTACTTC.